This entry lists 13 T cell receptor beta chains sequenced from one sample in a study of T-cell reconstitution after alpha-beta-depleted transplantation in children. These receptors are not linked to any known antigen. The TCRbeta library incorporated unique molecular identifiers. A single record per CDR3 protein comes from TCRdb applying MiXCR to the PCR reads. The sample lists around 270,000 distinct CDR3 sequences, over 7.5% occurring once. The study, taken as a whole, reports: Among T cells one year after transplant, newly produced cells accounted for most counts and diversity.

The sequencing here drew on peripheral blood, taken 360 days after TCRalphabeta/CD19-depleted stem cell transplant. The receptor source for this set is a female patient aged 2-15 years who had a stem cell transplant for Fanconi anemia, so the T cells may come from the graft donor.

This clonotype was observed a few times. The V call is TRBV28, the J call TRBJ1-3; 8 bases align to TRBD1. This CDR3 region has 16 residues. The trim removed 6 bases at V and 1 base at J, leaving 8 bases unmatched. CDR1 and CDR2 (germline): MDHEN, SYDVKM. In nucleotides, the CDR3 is TGTGCCAGCAGCTCACAGGGGGAATGGTCTGGAAACACCATATATTTT. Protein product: CASSSQGEWSGNTIYF. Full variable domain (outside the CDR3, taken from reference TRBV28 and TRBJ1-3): DVKVTQSSRYLVKRTGEKVFLECVQDMDHENMFWYRQDPGLGLRLIYFSYDVKMKEKGDIPEGYSVSREKKERFSLILESASTNQTSMYLCASSSQGEWSGNTIYFGEGSWLTVV.

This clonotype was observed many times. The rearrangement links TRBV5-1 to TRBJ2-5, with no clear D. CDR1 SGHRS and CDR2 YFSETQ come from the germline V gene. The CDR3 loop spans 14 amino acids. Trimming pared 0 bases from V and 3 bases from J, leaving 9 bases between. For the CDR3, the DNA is TGCGCCAGCAGCTTGGGGCCTTCCGAAGAGACCCAGTACTTC. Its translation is CASSLGPSEETQYF.

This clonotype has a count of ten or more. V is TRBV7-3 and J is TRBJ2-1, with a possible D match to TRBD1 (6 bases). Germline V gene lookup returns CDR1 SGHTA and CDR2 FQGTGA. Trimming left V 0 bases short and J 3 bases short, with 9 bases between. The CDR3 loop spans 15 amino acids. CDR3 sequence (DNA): TGTGCCAGCAGCTTAACGGGGACACACTACAATGAGCAGTTCTTC. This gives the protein CASSLTGTHYNEQFF.

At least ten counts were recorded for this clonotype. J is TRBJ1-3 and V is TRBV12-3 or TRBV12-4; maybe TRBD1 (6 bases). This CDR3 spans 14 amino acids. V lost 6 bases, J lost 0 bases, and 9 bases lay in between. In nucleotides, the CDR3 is TGTGCCAGCAGGCCCAGGGGCTCTGGAAACACCATATATTTT. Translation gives CASRPRGSGNTIYF.

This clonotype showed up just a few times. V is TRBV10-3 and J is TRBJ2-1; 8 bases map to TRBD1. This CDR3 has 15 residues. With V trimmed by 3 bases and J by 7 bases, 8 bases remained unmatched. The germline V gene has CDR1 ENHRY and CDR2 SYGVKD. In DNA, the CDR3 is TGTGCCATCAGTGAATACGGACAGGGATCTAATGAGCAGTTCTTC. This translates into CAISEYGQGSNEQFF.

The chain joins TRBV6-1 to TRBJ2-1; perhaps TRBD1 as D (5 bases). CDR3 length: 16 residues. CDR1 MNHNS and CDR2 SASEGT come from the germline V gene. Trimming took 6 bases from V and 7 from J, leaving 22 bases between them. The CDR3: CASRSTSWGRQNEQFF. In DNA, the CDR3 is TGTGCCAGCAGGAGTACGAGCTGGGGCCGTCAAAATGAGCAGTTCTTC.

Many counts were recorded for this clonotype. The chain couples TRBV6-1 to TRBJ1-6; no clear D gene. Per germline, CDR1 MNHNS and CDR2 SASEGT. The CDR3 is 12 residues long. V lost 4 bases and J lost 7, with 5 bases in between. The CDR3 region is CASSALNSPLHF. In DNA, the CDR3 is TGTGCCAGCAGTGCTCTGAATTCACCCCTCCACTTT.

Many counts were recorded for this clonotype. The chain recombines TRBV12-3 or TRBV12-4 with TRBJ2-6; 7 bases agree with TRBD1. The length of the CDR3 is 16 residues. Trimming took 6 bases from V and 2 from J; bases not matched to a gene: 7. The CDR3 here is CASSSMTGTGANVLTF. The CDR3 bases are TGTGCCAGCAGCTCAATGACAGGGACTGGGGCCAACGTCCTGACTTTC.

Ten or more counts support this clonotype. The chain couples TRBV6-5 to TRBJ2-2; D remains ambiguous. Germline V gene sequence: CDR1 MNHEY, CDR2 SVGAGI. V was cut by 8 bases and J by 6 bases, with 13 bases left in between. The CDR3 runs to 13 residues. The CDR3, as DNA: TGTGCCAGCCGACGGGTACTCGCCGGGGAGCTGTTTTTT. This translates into CASRRVLAGELFF.

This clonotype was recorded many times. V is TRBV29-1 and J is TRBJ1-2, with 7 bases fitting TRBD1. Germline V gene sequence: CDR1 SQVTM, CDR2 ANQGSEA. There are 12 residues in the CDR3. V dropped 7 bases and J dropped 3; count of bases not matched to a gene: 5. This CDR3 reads CSARTGDYGYTF. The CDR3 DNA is TGCAGCGCCCGGACAGGCGACTATGGCTACACCTTC.

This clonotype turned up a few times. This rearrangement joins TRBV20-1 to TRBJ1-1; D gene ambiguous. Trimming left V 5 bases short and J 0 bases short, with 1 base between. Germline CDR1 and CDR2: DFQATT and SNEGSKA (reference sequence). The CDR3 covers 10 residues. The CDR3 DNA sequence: TGCAGTGCTTTGAACACTGAAGCTTTCTTT. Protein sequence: CSALNTEAFF.

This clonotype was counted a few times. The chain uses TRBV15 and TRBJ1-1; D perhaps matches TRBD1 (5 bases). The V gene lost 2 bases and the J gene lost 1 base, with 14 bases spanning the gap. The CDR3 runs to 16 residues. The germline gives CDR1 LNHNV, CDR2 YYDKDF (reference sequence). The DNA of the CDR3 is TGTGCCACCAGCAGATATGGGGGGGGGGAGAACACTGAAGCTTTCTTT. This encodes CATSRYGGGENTEAFF.

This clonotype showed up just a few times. As DNA, the CDR3 is TGCGCCAGCAGCTTTATCGGGAAGCAGTTCTTC. This encodes CASSFIGKQFF. The J gene is TRBJ2-1, the V gene TRBV5-1, with a weak D call TRBD2 (5 bases). Germline loops: CDR1 SGHRS, CDR2 YFSETQ. The CDR3 is 11 residues long. V was shortened by 2 bases and J by 11 bases, with 8 bases between the two germline ends.